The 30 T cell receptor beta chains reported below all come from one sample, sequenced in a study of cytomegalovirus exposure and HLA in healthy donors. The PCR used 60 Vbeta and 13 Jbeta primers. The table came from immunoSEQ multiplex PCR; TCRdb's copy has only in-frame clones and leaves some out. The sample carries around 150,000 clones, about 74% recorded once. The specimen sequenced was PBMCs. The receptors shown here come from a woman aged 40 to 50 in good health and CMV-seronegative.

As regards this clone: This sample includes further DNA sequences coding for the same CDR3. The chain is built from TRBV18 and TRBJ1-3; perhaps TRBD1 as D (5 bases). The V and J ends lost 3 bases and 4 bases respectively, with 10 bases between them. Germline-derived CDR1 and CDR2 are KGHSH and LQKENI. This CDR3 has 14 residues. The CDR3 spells CASSPTGSGNTIYF. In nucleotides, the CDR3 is TGTGCCAGCTCACCTACAGGTTCCGGAAACACCATATATTTT.

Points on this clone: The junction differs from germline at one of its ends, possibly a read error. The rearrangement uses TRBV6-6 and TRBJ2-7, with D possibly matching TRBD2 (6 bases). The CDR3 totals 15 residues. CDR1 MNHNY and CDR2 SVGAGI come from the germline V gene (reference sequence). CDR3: CASSYQAGSSHEQYF. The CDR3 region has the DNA TGTGCCAGCAGTTACCAGGCGGGATCCTCCCACGAGCAGTACTTC.

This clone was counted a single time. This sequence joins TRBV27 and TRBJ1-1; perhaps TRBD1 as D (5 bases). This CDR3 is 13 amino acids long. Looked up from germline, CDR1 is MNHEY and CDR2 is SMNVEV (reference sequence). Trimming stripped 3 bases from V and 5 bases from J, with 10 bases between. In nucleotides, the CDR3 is TGTGCCAGCAGTTTGGGGGGGTTAACTGAAGCTTTCTTT. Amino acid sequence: CASSLGGLTEAFF.

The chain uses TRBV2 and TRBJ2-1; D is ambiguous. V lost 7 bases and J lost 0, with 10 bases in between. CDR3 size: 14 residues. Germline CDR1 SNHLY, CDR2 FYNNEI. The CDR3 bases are TGTGCCAGCATGACATCGAGCTCCTACAATGAGCAGTTCTTC. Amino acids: CASMTSSSYNEQFF. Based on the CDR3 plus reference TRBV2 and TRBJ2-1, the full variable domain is EPEVTQTPSHQVTQMGQEVILRCVPISNHLYFYWYRQILGQKVEFLVSFYNNEISEKSEIFDDQFSVERPDGSNFTLKIRSTKLEDSAMYFCASMTSSSYNEQFFGPGTRLTVL.

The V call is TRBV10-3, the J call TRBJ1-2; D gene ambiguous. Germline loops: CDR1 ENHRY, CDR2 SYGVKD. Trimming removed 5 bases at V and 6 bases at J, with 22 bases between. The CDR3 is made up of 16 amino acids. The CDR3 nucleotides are TGTGCCATCAGTACCCCGCGGGCAGGTACGATGGATGGCTACACCTTC. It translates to CAISTPRAGTMDGYTF.

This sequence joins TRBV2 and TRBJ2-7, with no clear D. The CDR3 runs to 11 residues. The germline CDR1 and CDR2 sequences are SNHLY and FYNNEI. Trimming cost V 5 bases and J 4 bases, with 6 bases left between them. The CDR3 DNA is TGTGCCAGCAGTATGCGGTACGAGCAGTACTTC. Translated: CASSMRYEQYF.

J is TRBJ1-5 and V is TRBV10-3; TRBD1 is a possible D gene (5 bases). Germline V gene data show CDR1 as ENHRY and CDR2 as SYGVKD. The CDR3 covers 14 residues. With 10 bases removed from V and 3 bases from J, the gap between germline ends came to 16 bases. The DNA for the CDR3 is TGTGCCAGCGGGGGGGGTCTGTACAATCAGCCCCAGCATTTT. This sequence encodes CASGGGLYNQPQHF.

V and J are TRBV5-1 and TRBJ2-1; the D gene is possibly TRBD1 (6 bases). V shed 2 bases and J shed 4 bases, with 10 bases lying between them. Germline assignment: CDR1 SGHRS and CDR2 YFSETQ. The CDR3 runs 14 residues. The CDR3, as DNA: TGCGCCAGCAGCTTCGACGGGACATACAATGAGCAGTTCTTC. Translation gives CASSFDGTYNEQFF.

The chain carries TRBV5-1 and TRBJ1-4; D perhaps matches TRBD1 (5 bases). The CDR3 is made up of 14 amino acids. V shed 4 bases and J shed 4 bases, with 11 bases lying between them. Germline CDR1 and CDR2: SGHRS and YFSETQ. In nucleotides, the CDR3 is TGCGCCAGCAGCATGGACACCCTTAATGAAAAACTGTTTTTT. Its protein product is CASSMDTLNEKLFF.

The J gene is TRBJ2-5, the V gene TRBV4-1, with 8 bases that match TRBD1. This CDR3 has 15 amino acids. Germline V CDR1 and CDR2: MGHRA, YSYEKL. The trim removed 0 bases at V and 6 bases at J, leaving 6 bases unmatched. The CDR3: CASSQERAGGKTQYF. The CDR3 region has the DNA TGCGCCAGCAGCCAAGAACGGGCAGGGGGCAAGACCCAGTACTTC.

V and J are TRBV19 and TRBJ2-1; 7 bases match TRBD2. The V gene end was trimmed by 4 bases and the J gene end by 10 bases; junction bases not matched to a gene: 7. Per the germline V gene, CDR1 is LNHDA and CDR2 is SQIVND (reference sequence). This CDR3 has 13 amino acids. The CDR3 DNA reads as TGTGCCAGTAGTACCGCGACTAGCTCAGAGCAGTTCTTC. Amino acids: CASSTATSSEQFF.

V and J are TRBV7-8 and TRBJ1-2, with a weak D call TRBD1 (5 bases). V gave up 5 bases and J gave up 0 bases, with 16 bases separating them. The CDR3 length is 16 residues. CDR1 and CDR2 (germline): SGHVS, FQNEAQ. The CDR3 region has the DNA TGTGCCAGCAGCCCCCAAGCGGGGGAAACTAACTATGGCTACACCTTC. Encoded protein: CASSPQAGETNYGYTF.

CDR3 in DNA: TGTGCCAGTAGTAAGGGGGACAGGGTGGCCGAGCAGTACTTC. The encoded protein is CASSKGDRVAEQYF. This chain links TRBV19 with TRBJ2-7; 9 bases are a match to TRBD1. Germline V CDR1 and CDR2: LNHDA, SQIVND (reference sequence). This CDR3 region has 14 residues. J gave up 6 bases and V 4 bases, and 7 bases lay outside the gene matches.

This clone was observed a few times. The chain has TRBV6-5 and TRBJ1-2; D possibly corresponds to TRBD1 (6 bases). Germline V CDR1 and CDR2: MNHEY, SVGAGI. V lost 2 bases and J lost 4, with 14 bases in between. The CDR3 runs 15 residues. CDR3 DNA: TGTGCCAGCAGTTACAGAGACAGGTCCTCCTATGGCTACACCTTC. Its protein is CASSYRDRSSYGYTF.

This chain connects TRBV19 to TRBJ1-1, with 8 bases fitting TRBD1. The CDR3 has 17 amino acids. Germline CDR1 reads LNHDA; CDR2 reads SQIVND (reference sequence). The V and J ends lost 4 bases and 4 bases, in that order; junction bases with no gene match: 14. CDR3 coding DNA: TGTGCCAGTAGTACCCCTAACGGACAGGGAAAAGGCACTGAAGCTTTCTTT. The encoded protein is CASSTPNGQGKGTEAFF.

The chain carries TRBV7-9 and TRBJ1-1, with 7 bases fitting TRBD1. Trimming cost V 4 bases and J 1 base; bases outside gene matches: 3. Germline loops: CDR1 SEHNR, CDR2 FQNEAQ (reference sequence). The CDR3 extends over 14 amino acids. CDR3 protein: CASSWRTGNTEAFF. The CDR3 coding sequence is TGTGCCAGCAGCTGGAGGACAGGGAACACTGAAGCTTTCTTT.

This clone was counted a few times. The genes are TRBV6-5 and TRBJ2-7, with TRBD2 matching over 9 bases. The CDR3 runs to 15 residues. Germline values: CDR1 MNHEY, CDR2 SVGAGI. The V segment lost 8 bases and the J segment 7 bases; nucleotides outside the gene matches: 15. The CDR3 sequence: CASGLLAGAGVEQYF. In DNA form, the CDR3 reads TGTGCCAGCGGACTATTAGCGGGGGCGGGAGTAGAGCAGTACTTC.

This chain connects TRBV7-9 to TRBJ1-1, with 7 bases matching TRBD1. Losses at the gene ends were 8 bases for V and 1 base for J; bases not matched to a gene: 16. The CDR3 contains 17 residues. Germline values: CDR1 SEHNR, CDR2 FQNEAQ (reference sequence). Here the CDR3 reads CASRHGEGATGNTEAFF. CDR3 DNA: TGTGCCAGCCGCCACGGCGAGGGGGCAACCGGGAACACTGAAGCTTTCTTT.

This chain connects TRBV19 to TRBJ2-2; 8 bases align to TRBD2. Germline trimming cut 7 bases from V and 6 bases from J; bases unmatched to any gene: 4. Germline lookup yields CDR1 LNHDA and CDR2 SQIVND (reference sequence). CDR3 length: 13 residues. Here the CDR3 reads CASNGGGPGELFF. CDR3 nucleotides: TGTGCCAGTAACGGGGGGGGACCCGGGGAGCTGTTTTTT.

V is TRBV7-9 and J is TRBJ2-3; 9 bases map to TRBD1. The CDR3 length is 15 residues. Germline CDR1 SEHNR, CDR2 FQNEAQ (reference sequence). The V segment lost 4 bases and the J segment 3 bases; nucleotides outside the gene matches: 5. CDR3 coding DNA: TGTGCCAGCAGCTCGGGACAGGGCCCGACAGATACGCAGTATTTT. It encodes CASSSGQGPTDTQYF.

The CDR3 DNA follows: TGCGCCAGCAGCCAATTTGCCGGGTTGCTTTACGAGCAGTACTTC. Its protein is CASSQFAGLLYEQYF. The rearrangement joins TRBV4-1 to TRBJ2-7; unclear D gene. Trimming removed 2 bases from V and 4 bases from J, with 15 bases in between. CDR1 and CDR2 (germline): MGHRA, YSYEKL. The CDR3 is made up of 15 amino acids.

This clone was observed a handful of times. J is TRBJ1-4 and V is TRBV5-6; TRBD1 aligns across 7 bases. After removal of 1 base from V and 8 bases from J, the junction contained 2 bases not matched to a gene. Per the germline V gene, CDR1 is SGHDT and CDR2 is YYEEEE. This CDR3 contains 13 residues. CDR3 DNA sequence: TGTGCCAGCAGCTTGAGGGGGCGGGAAAAACTGTTTTTT. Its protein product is CASSLRGREKLFF.

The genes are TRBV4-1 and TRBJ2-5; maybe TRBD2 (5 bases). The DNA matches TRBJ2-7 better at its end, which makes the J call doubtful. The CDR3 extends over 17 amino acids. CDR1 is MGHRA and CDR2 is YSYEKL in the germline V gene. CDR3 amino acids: CASDLPPALLGSYEQYF. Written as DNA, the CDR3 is TGCGCCAGCGACCTGCCCCCGGCCCTACTAGGCTCCTACGAGCAGTACTTC.

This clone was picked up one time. The CDR3 sequence is CASSTLEGWTGNEQFF. The CDR3 coding sequence is TGTGCCAGTAGCACCTTGGAAGGGTGGACAGGCAATGAGCAGTTCTTC. The V gene is TRBV19, the J gene TRBJ2-1; 7 nucleotides align to TRBD1. This CDR3 region has 16 residues. V gave up 6 bases and J gave up 6 bases; unmatched junction bases: 14. Germline V gene lookup returns CDR1 LNHDA and CDR2 SQIVND (reference sequence).

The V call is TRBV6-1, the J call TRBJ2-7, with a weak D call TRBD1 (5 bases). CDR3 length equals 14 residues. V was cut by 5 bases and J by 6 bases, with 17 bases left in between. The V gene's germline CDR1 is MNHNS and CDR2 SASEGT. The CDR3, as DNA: TGTGCCAGCAGTCTCTTTGATCAGGGCGGCGAGCAGTACTTC. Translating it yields CASSLFDQGGEQYF.

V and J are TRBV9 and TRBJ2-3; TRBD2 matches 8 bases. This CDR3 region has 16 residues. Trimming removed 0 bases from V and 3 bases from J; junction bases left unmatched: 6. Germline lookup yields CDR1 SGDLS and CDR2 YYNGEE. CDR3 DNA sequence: TGTGCCAGCAGCGTAGGTGCGGGGGGCGGGACAGATACGCAGTATTTT. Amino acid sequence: CASSVGAGGGTDTQYF. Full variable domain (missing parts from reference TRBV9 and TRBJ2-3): DSGVTQTPKHLITATGQRVTLRCSPRSGDLSVYWYQQSLDQGLQFLIQYYNGEERAKGNILERFSAQQFPDLHSELNLSSLELGDSALYFCASSVGAGGGTDTQYFGPGTRLTVL.

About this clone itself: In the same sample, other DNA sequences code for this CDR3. CDR3 sequence: CASSLERESPLHF. The CDR3 bases are TGTGCCAGCAGCTTAGAGCGCGAATCCCCCCTCCACTTT. This chain connects TRBV7-6 to TRBJ1-6; D call uncertain. Per germline, CDR1 SGHVS and CDR2 FNYEAQ. The CDR3 extends over 13 amino acids. Trimming stripped 1 base from V and 13 bases from J, with 11 bases between.

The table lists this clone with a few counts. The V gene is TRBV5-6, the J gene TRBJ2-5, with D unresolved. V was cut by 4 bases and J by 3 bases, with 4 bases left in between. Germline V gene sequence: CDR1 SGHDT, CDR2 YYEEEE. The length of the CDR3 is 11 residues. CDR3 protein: CASSQKETQYF. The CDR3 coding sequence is TGTGCCAGCAGCCAAAAAGAGACCCAGTACTTC.

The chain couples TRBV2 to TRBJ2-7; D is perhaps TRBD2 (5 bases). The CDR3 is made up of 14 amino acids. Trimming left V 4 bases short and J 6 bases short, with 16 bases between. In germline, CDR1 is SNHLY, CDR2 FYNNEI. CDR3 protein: CASSVGINLGEQYF. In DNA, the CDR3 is TGTGCCAGCAGTGTCGGGATCAACCTGGGCGAGCAGTACTTC. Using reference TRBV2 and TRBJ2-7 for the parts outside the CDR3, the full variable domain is EPEVTQTPSHQVTQMGQEVILRCVPISNHLYFYWYRQILGQKVEFLVSFYNNEISEKSEIFDDQFSVERPDGSNFTLKIRSTKLEDSAMYFCASSVGINLGEQYFGPGTRLTVT.

CDR3 sequence reads: CASSQEPPNRAGNTIYF. CDR3 nucleotide sequence: TGCGCCAGCAGCCAAGAACCCCCCAACAGGGCTGGAAACACCATATATTTT. This chain uses TRBV4-1 with TRBJ1-3; maybe TRBD1 (6 bases). This CDR3 comprises 17 residues. V lost 0 bases to trimming and J lost 2 bases, with 14 bases between them. The V gene's germline CDR1 is MGHRA and CDR2 YSYEKL.